This T cell receptor beta chain derives from a study of T cell repertoires in cytomegalovirus infection. Study information: In the study, CMV epitopes included recently identified HLA-C-restricted and well-studied HLA-B-restricted ones. Both a matching HLA type and CMV infection were indicated by public TCR beta signatures. Regarding the study as a whole: Individuals carrying CMV plus the relevant HLA were identified by cumulative frequency of public TCR beta families. CMV-specific HLA-C-restricted TCR beta clonotypes dominated the ex vivo response.

TCRdb re-called the reads through MiXCR, storing one row per CDR3 protein. Of some 800,000 distinct CDR3 sequences listed, 25% to 30% are singletons. Regarding this clonotype: Its matching antigen is unknown.

Trimming cost V 0 bases and J 8 bases, with 16 bases left between them. The CDR3 runs to 15 residues. The germline gives CDR1 LGHNA, CDR2 YNFKEQ. This receptor was taken from a human donor in good health (CMV status not recorded). Some clones in this sample may be carry-over from other donors' samples. The sequencing here drew on cultured CD8+ T cells from PBMCs, taken from culture after CMV antigen stimulation. The gene calls are TRBV4-2 and TRBJ1-2; unclear D gene. The CDR3 nucleotides read TGTGCCAGCAGCCAAGAGGGCAGACTAGCGGAAGGCTACACCTTC. It specifies CASSQEGRLAEGYTF.